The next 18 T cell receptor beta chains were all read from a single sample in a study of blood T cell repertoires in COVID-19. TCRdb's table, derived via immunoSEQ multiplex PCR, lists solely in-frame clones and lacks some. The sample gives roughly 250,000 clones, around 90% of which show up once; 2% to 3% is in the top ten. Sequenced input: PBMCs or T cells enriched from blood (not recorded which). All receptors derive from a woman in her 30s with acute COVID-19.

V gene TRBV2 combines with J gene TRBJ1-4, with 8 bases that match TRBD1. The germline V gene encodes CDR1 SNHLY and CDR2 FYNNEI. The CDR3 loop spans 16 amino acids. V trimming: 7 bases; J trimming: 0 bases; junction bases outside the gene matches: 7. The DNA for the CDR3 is TGTGCCAGCATCCGGGACAGGTCGACAACTAATGAAAAACTGTTTTTT. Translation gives CASIRDRSTTNEKLFF.

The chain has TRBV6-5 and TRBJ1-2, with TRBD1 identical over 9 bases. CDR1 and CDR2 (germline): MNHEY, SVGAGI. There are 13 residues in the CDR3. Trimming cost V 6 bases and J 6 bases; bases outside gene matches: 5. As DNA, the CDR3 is TGTGCCAGCAGATCACAGGGGGCGGATGGCTACACCTTC. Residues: CASRSQGADGYTF.

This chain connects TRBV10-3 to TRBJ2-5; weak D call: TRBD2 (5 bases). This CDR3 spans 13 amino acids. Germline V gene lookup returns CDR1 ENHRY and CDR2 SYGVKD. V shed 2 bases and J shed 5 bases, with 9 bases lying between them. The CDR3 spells CAISERSGETQYF. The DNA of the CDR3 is TGTGCCATCAGTGAGCGATCGGGGGAGACCCAGTACTTC.

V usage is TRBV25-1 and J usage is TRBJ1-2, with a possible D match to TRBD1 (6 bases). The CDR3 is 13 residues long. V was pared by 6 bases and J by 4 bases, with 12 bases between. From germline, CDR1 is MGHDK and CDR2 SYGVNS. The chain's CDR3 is CASSLGQAYGYTF. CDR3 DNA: TGTGCCAGCAGCCTGGGACAAGCCTATGGCTACACCTTC.

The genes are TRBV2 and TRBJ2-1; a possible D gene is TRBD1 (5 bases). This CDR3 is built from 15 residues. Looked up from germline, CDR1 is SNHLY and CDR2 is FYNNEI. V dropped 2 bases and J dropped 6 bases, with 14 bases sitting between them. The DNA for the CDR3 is TGTGCCAGCAGTGAATACGTCCCAGGGATCAATGAGCAGTTCTTC. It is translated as CASSEYVPGINEQFF.

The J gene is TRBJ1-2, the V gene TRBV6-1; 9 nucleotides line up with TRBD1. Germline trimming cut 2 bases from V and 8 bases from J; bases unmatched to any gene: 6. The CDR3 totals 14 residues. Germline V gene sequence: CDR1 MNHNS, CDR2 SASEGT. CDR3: CASSEIGTGRGYTF. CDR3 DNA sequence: TGTGCCAGCAGTGAAATTGGGACAGGGCGCGGCTACACCTTC.

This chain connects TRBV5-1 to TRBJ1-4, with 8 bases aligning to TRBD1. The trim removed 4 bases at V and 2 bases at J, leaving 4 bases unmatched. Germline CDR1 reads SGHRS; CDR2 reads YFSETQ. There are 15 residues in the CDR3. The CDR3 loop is CASSVNRGTNEKLFF. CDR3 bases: TGCGCCAGCAGCGTAAACAGGGGGACTAATGAAAAACTGTTTTTT.

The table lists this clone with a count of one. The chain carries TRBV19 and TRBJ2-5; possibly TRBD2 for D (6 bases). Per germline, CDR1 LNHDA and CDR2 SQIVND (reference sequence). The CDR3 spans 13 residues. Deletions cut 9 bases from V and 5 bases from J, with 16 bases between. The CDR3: CASYGGGPETQYF. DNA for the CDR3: TGTGCCAGCTATGGTGGAGGGCCGGAGACCCAGTACTTC.

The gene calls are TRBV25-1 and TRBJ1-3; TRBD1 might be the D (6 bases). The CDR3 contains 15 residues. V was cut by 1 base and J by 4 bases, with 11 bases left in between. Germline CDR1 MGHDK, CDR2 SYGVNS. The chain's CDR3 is CASSEWKGEGNTIYF. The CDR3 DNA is TGTGCCAGCAGTGAATGGAAGGGGGAAGGAAACACCATATATTTT.

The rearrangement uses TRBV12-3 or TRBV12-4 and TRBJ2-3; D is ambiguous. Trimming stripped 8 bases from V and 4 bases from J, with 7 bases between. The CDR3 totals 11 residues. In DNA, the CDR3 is TGTGCCAGCGTTTGCGCAGATACGCAGTATTTT. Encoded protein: CASVCADTQYF.

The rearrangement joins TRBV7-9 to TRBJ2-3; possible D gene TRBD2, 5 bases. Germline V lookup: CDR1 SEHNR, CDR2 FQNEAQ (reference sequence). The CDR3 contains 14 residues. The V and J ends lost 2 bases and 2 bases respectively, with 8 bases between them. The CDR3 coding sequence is TGTGCCAGCAGCTTATGGGGAGACACAGATACGCAGTATTTT. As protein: CASSLWGDTDTQYF.

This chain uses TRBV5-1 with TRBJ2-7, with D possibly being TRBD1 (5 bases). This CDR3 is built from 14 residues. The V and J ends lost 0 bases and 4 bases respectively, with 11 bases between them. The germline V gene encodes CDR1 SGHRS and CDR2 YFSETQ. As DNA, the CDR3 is TGCGCCAGCAGCTTGGAGGGGTCGGGTTACGAGCAGTACTTC. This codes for CASSLEGSGYEQYF.

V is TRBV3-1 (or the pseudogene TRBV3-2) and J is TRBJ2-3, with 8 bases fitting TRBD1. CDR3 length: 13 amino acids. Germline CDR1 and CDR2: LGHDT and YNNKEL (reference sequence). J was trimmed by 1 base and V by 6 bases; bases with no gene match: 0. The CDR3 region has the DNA TGTGCCAGCAGACAGGGGGGCACAGATACGCAGTATTTT. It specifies CASRQGGTDTQYF.

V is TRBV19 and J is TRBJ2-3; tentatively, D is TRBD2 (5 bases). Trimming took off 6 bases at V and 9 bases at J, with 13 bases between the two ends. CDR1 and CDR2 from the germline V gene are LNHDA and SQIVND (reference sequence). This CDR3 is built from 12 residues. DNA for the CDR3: TGTGCCAGTAGGCGGTCCTCGGGGACGCAGTATTTT. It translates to CASRRSSGTQYF.

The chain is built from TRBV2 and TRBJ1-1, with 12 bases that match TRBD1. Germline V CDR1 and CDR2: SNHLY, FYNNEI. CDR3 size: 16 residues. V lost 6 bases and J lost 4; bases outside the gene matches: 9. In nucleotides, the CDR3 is TGTGCCAGCAGGGTCCGGGACAGGGGGCGCGGCACTGAAGCTTTCTTT. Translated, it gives CASRVRDRGRGTEAFF.

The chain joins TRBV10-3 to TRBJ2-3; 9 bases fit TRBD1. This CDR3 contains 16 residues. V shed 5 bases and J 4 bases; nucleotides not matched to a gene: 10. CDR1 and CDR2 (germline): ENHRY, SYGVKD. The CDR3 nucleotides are TGTGCCATCAGTAACACAGGGGGCGGAACCTCAGATACGCAGTATTTT. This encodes CAISNTGGGTSDTQYF.

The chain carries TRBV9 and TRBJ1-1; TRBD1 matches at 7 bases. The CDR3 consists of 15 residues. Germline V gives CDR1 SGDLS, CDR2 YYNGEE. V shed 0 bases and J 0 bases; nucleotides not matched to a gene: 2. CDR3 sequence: CASSVEGTVNTEAFF. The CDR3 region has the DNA TGTGCCAGCAGCGTAGAGGGGACAGTGAACACTGAAGCTTTCTTT.

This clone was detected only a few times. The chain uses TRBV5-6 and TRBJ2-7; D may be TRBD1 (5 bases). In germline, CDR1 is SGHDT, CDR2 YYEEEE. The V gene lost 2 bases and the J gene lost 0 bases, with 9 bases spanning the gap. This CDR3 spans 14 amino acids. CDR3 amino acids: CASSFSTDSYEQYF. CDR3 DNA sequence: TGTGCCAGCAGCTTTTCGACAGACTCCTACGAGCAGTACTTC.